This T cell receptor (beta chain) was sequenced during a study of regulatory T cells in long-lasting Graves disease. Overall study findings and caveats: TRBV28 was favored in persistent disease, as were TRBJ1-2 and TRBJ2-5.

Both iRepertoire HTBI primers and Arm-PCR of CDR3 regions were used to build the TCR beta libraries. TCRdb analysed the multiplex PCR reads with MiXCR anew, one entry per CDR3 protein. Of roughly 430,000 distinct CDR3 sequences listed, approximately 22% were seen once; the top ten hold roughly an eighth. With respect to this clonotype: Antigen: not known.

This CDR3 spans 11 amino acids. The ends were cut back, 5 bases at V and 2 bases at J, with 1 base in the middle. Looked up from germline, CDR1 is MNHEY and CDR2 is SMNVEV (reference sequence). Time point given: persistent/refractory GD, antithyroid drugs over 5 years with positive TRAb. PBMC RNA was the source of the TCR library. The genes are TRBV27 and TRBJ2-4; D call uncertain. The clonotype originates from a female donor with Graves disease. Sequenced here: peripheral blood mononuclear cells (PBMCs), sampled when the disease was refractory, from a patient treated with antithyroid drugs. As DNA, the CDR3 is TGTGCCAGCAGTCCCAAAAACATTCAGTACTTC. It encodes CASSPKNIQYF.